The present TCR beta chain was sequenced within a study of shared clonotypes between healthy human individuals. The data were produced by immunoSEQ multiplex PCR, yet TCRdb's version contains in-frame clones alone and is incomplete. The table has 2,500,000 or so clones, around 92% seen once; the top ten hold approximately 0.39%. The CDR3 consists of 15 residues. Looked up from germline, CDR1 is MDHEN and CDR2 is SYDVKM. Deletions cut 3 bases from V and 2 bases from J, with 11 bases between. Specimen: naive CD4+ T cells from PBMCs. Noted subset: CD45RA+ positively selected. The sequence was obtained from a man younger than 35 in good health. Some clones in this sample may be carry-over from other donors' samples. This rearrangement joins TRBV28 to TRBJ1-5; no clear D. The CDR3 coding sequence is TGTGCCAGCAGTTTCGTGTTGGGAGGCAATCAGCCCCAGCATTTT. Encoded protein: CASSFVLGGNQPQHF. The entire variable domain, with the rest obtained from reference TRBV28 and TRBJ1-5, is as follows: DVKVTQSSRYLVKRTGEKVFLECVQDMDHENMFWYRQDPGLGLRLIYFSYDVKMKEKGDIPEGYSVSREKKERFSLILESASTNQTSMYLCASSFVLGGNQPQHFGDGTRLSIL.